This T cell receptor beta chain was retrieved from a study of T-cell memory formation after mild COVID-19. Study background: TCR clusters largely stayed donor specific.

The germline CDR1 and CDR2 sequences are SGHRS and YFSETQ. The CDR3 sequence is 11 residues long. V was trimmed by 0 bases and J by 10 bases, leaving 4 bases between them. TCRdb called the 5' RACE reads again in MiXCR, with one record for every CDR3 protein. The repertoire includes 400,000 to 550,000 distinct CDR3 sequences, approximately 25% of them detected once, and under 15% sits in the top ten. Study-wide results and limits: Mostly located in CM and EM were contracting CD4+ clones, with contracting CD8+ clones located in EMRA. Pre-infection memory already had some responding clones, implying cross-reactive memory joined.

On this clonotype itself: No antigen is known for it.

The sample taken for sequencing was PBMCs or a T cell subset sorted from them (not recorded which). The TCR originated in an adult woman who had mild COVID-19 (a few samples of this study predate the infection). Cell type and time point are not known. This chain uses TRBV5-1 with TRBJ2-2; D gene uncertain. CDR3 DNA: TGCGCCAGCAGCTTGGTGGAGGAGCTGTTTTTT. Its protein product is CASSLVEELFF.